What follows describes a single TCR beta chain. Its antigen remains unidentified. Per-nucleotide qualities are absent, and no much larger clonotype sits a single base away. These data are taken from a study of T cell changes during pregnancy in multiple sclerosis (dated by TCRdb to the late 2010s). Regarding the study in general: The study examined how the T cell repertoire changed over the course of pregnancy in women with multiple sclerosis.

The CDR3 numbers 15 residues from cysteine through phenylalanine. Only the CDR3 DNA is retained, 45 bases long and in frame from the first base. According to the germline V gene (reference sequence), CDR1 reads PRHDT and CDR2 reads FYEKMQ. V is clipped by 4 bases and J by 0 bases, and the sequence between their germline boundaries is 12 bases long. Library prep was done by the immunoSEQ multiplex PCR assay. TCRdb's version of the immuneACCESS table is confined to in-frame rearrangements and falls short of the full clone set. An unresolved V gene accounts for under half of the shortfall where checked; the remainder is of unknown origin. The sample table lists tens of thousands of clones, roughly 90% of them with a count of one. The ten largest clones add up to around 2.5% of the sample.

Here the chain combines TRBV13 and TRBJ1-1; no confident D gene assignment can be made. This receptor was obtained from a female donor with multiple sclerosis, enrolled in a pregnancy study. Sample: peripheral blood, taken in the first trimester of pregnancy. The CDR3 region reads CASSSEEVMNTEAFF. The sequence in DNA is TGTGCCAGCAGCTCAGAGGAGGTCATGAACACTGAAGCTTTCTTT.